Here is one T cell receptor beta chain with its context. This clonotype was counted between two and nine times. Its antigen target is currently unknown. No base qualities exist here, and no much larger clone lies one base off it. The sample originates from a study of T-cell reconstitution after alpha-beta-depleted transplantation in children (dated by TCRdb to 2016 to 2017). Background for the entire study: Using TCR repertoire profiling, the study followed T-cell immune reconstitution in a quantitative way in children after TCRalphabeta/CD19-depleted allogeneic hematopoietic cell transplantation.

What the authors observed across the whole study: The frequencies of hyperexpanded clones fell over the following months, and after one year, T-cell counts and TCRbeta diversity were mostly attributed to newly produced T cells. The apparently early recovery of alphabetaT-cell counts about two months after transplant reportedly depended on only several hundred rapidly expanded clones that came from non-depleted graft cells. In some patients, high TCRbeta diversity at day 60 was attributed to recipient T cells and intrathymic progenitors that had survived conditioning.

Libraries were prepared through PCR. Instrument on record: Illumina HiSeq 2500. TCR libraries were prepared with molecular barcoding, using unique molecular identifiers to normalize TCRbeta repertoire quantification. TCRdb trimmed public reads at Q25 via fastp, called clones via MiXCR and kept in-frame beta chains. Every distinct CDR3 protein forms one entry, paired with its most common genes and DNA. Here the sample has almost 600,000 distinct CDR3 sequences; around 27% occur a single time. About a third of the sample comes from the top ten. According to the study, the label for this sample's treatment or condition signals: allogeneic hematopoietic cell transplantation with graft depleted of TCRalphabeta T cells and CD19 B cells. TCRalphabeta/CD19-depleted allogeneic hematopoietic cell grafts were given to the transplant recipients, all of whom were children. The germline V gene yields SGHDN for CDR1 and FVKESK for CDR2. The CDR3 goes from the cysteine to the phenylalanine over 15 residues. CDR3 DNA is the only sequence kept; it has 45 bases, read in frame from the first base. V is reduced by 10 bases and J by 6 bases, leaving a spacing of 24 bases between them.

Sequencing used PBMCs, obtained before TCRalphabeta/CD19-depleted stem cell transplant. The chain is encoded by TRBV14 joined to TRBJ1-1; TRBD1 could be the D gene, as 5 bases match. The receptor's source is a boy under two years old with Wiskott-Aldrich syndrome, due to receive a stem cell transplant. The CDR3 here reads CATGRDPWGKAEAFF. The nucleotide sequence is given as TGTGCCACCGGACGGGACCCATGGGGAAAGGCTGAAGCTTTCTTT.